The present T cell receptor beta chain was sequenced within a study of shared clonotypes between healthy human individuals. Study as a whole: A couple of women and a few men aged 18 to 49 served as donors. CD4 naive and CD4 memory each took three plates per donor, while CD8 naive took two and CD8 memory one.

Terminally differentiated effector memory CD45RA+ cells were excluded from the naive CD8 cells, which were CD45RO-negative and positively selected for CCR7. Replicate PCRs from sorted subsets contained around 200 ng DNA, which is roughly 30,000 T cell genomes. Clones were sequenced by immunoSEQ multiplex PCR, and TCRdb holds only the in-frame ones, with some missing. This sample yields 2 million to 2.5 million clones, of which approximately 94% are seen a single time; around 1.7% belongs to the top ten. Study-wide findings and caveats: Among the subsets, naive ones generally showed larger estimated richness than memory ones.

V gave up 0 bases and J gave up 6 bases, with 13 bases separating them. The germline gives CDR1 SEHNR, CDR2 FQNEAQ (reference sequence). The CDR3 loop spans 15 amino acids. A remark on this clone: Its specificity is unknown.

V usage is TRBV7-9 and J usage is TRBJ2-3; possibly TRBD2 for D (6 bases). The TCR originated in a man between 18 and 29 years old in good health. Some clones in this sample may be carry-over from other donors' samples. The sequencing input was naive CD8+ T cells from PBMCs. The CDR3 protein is CASSLAIAVADTQYF. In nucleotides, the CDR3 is TGTGCCAGCAGCTTAGCAATAGCGGTGGCTGATACGCAGTATTTT.